This entry describes one T cell receptor beta chain. CDR1 is MGHRA and CDR2 is YSYEKL in the germline V gene. CDR3 length equals 16 residues. V gave up 0 bases and J gave up 4 bases, with 13 bases separating them. This entry comes from a study of blood T cell repertoires in COVID-19. For the study at large: COVID-19 samples collected from the United States, Italy and Spain covered acute and convalescent phases.

The repertoire was sequenced with immunoSEQ multiplex PCR; TCRdb's copy has only in-frame clones and lacks some. The table has approximately 50,000 clones, over 80% seen once. The clonotype comes from a human donor in a cohort sampled during active COVID-19. The sample taken for sequencing was peripheral blood. The chain recombines TRBV4-1 with TRBJ1-5; D is perhaps TRBD1 (5 bases). The CDR3: CASSQEVVRVNQPQHF. CDR3 DNA: TGCGCCAGCAGCCAAGAGGTGGTCAGGGTAAATCAGCCCCAGCATTTT.